The rows below give T cell receptor beta chains drawn from one sample of a study of Graves' ophthalmopathy and Graves' hyperthyroidism. TCRdb redid the calling of the multiplex PCR reads with MiXCR, one entry per CDR3 protein. The sample comprises over 650,000 distinct CDR3 sequences, about two fifths of which are singletons, and around 3.3% rests with the top ten. The specimen sequenced was peripheral blood. Receptors originate from an adult man with Graves' ophthalmopathy. Each CDR3 is given with its conserved first and last residue. The order of the fields is D gene, clone size, V gene, J gene, CDR3 protein, CDR3 DNA. The D gene is left open where the match is weak. Size is stated for part of the rows, as once, few or many counts, or as a class when the clone is expanded.

d_gene: .; abundance: .; v_gene: TRBV7-2; j_gene: TRBJ2-2; CDR3aa: CASSQERSSGARRLFF; CDR3nt: TGTGCCAGCAGCCAAGAGAGGTCCTCTGGGGCCCGAAGGCTGTTTTTT
d_gene: .; abundance: .; v_gene: TRBV29-1; j_gene: TRBJ2-2; CDR3aa: CSVATTSGELFF; CDR3nt: TGCAGCGTGGCAACGACTAGCGGGGAGCTGTTTTTT
d_gene: TRBD1; abundance: many; v_gene: TRBV29-1; j_gene: TRBJ1-2; CDR3aa: CSVDQPGTGGSYGYTF; CDR3nt: TGCAGCGTAGACCAACCTGGGACAGGGGGCAGCTATGGCTACACCTTC
d_gene: .; abundance: many; v_gene: TRBV10-3; j_gene: TRBJ2-5; CDR3aa: CAISGQGGETQYF; CDR3nt: TGTGCCATCAGTGGGCAGGGAGGAGAGACCCAGTACTTC
d_gene: .; abundance: .; v_gene: TRBV9; j_gene: TRBJ1-2; CDR3aa: CASSAMTEQWGYTF; CDR3nt: TGTGCCAGCAGCGCCATGACAGAACAATGGGGCTACACCTTC
d_gene: TRBD1; abundance: few; v_gene: TRBV24-1; j_gene: TRBJ2-3; CDR3aa: CATSDTTGYSDTQYF; CDR3nt: TGTGCCACCAGTGATACGACAGGGTATTCAGATACGCAGTATTTT
d_gene: .; abundance: .; v_gene: TRBV7-9; j_gene: TRBJ1-2; CDR3aa: CASSPGAGLTF; CDR3nt: TGTGCCAGCAGCCCCGGGGCAGGGCTCACCTTC
d_gene: .; abundance: many; v_gene: TRBV5-1; j_gene: TRBJ1-1; CDR3aa: CASSLAGGADAEAFF; CDR3nt: TGCGCCAGCAGCTTGGCCGGGGGGGCGGACGCTGAAGCTTTCTTT
d_gene: TRBD2; abundance: many; v_gene: TRBV2; j_gene: TRBJ2-5; CDR3aa: CASSDSGGRRTQYF; CDR3nt: TGTGCCAGCAGTGATAGCGGGGGCCGCAGGACCCAGTACTTC
d_gene: TRBD2; abundance: .; v_gene: TRBV6-5; j_gene: TRBJ2-7; CDR3aa: CASRPGTTPKQYF; CDR3nt: TGTGCCAGCAGGCCCGGGACTACACCCAAGCAGTACTTC
d_gene: .; abundance: many; v_gene: TRBV25-1; j_gene: TRBJ2-7; CDR3aa: CASSEPIRQGGEQYF; CDR3nt: TGTGCCAGCAGTGAACCGATAAGACAGGGAGGCGAGCAGTACTTC
d_gene: .; abundance: few; v_gene: TRBV7-2; j_gene: TRBJ2-2; CDR3aa: CASSLGGPSGELFF; CDR3nt: TGTGCCAGCAGCTTAGGGGGTCCAAGCGGGGAGCTGTTTTTT
d_gene: .; abundance: .; v_gene: TRBV2; j_gene: TRBJ2-3; CDR3aa: CASQRDTQYF; CDR3nt: TGTGCCAGCCAGAGGGATACGCAGTATTTT
d_gene: TRBD1; abundance: .; v_gene: TRBV4-1; j_gene: TRBJ1-2; CDR3aa: CASSQDRGQGFYGYTF; CDR3nt: TGTGCCAGCAGCCAAGATCGGGGACAGGGATTCTATGGCTACACCTTC
d_gene: TRBD2; abundance: few; v_gene: TRBV5-1; j_gene: TRBJ2-7; CDR3aa: CASSLGASGSGEQYF; CDR3nt: TGCGCCAGCAGCTTGGGAGCTAGCGGGAGCGGAGAGCAGTACTTC
d_gene: TRBD2; abundance: .; v_gene: TRBV7-8; j_gene: TRBJ2-2; CDR3aa: CASSLNLVLAGTNTGELFF; CDR3nt: TGTGCCAGCAGCTTAAATTTGGTACTAGCGGGGACGAACACCGGGGAGCTGTTTTTT
d_gene: .; abundance: .; v_gene: TRBV5-6; j_gene: TRBJ2-5; CDR3aa: CASSAAETQYF; CDR3nt: TGTGCCAGCAGCGCGGCGGAGACCCAGTACTTC
d_gene: TRBD1; abundance: many; v_gene: TRBV25-1; j_gene: TRBJ1-6; CDR3aa: CASSELGGSDNSPLHF; CDR3nt: TGTGCCAGCAGTGAATTAGGGGGCTCGGATAATTCACCCCTCCACTTT
d_gene: TRBD1; abundance: .; v_gene: TRBV12-3/TRBV12-4; j_gene: TRBJ2-3; CDR3aa: CASSTRTGPVEASTDTQYF; CDR3nt: TGTGCCAGCAGCACACGGACAGGGCCCGTTGAAGCTAGCACAGATACGCAGTATTTT
d_gene: .; abundance: .; v_gene: TRBV25-1; j_gene: TRBJ2-7; CDR3aa: CASPTGAGYEQYF; CDR3nt: TGTGCCAGTCCGACGGGGGCAGGATACGAGCAGTACTTC
d_gene: .; abundance: many; v_gene: TRBV5-1; j_gene: TRBJ2-5; CDR3aa: CASSPRMGGQETQYF; CDR3nt: TGCGCCAGCAGCCCCCGGATGGGCGGGCAAGAGACCCAGTACTTC
d_gene: TRBD1; abundance: .; v_gene: TRBV11-2; j_gene: TRBJ2-7; CDR3aa: CALHGQASYEQYF; CDR3nt: TGTGCCTTACACGGACAGGCTTCCTACGAGCAGTACTTC
d_gene: TRBD1; abundance: many; v_gene: TRBV10-3; j_gene: TRBJ1-5; CDR3aa: CAMVDREWYWANQPQHF; CDR3nt: TGTGCCATGGTGGACAGGGAGTGGTATTGGGCCAATCAGCCCCAGCATTTT
d_gene: .; abundance: many; v_gene: TRBV19; j_gene: TRBJ1-5; CDR3aa: CASSGPLHSNQPQHF; CDR3nt: TGTGCCAGCTCCGGACCGCTCCATAGCAATCAGCCCCAGCATTTT